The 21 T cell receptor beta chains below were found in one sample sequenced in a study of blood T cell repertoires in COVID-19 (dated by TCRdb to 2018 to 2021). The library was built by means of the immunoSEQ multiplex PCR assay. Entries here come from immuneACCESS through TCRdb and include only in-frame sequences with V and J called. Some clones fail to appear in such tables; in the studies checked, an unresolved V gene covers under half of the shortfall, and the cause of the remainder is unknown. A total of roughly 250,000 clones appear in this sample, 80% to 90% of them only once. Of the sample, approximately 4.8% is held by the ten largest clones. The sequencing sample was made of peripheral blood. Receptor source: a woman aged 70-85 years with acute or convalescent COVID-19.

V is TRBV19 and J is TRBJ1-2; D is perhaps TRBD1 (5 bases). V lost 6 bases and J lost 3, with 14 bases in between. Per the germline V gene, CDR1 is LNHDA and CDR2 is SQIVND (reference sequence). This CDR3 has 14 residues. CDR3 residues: CASSGGMDYYGYTF. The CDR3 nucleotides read TGTGCCAGTAGCGGGGGGATGGATTACTATGGCTACACCTTC.

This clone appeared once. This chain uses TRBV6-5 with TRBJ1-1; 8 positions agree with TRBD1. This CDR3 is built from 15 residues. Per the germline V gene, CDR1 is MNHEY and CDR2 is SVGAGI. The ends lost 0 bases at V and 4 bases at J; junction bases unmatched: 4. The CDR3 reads CASSYSQGAATEAFF. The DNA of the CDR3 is TGTGCCAGCAGTTACTCCCAGGGGGCAGCCACTGAAGCTTTCTTT.

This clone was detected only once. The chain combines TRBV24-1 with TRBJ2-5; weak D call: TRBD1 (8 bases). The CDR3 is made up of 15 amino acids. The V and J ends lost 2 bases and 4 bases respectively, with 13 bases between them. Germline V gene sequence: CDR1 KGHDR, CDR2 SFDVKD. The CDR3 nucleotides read TGTGCCACCAGTGATTACAGGGGGGGAGGAGAGACCCAGTACTTC. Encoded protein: CATSDYRGGGETQYF.

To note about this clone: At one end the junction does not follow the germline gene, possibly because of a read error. DNA for the CDR3: TGCGCCAGCAGCGACCCCACAGGGGGTAGGGAAAGGGTTTTT. Translation: CASSDPTGGRERVF. The rearrangement links TRBV4-1 to TRBJ1-4, with 8 bases that match TRBD1. CDR3 length: 14 residues. Germline-derived CDR1 and CDR2 are MGHRA and YSYEKL.

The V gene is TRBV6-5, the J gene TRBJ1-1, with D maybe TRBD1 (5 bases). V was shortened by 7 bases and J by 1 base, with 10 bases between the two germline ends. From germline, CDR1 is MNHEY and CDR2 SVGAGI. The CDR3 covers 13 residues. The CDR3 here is CASTRGKNTEAFF. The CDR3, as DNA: TGTGCCAGCACCCGGGGGAAGAACACTGAAGCTTTCTTT.

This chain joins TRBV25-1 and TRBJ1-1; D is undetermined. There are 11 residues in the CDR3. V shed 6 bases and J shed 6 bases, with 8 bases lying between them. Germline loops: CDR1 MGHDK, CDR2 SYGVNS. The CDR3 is CASREGAEAFF. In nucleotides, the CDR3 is TGTGCCAGCAGGGAGGGCGCTGAAGCTTTCTTT.

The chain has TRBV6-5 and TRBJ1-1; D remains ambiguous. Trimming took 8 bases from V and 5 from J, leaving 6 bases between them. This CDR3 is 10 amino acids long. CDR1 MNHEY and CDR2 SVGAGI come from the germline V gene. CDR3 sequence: CASGRTEAFF. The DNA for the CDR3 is TGTGCCAGCGGGCGAACTGAAGCTTTCTTT.

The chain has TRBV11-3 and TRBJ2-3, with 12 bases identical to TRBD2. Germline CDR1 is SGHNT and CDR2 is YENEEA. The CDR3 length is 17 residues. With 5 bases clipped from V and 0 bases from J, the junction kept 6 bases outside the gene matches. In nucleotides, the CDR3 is TGTGCCAGCAGCCCGTGGACTAGCGGGGCTAGCACAGATACGCAGTATTTT. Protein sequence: CASSPWTSGASTDTQYF. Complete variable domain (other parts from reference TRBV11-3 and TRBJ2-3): EAGVVQSPRYKIIEKKQPVAFWCNPISGHNTLYWYLQNLGQGPELLIRYENEEAVDDSQLPKDRFSAERLKGVDSTLKIQPAELGDSAVYLCASSPWTSGASTDTQYFGPGTRLTVL.

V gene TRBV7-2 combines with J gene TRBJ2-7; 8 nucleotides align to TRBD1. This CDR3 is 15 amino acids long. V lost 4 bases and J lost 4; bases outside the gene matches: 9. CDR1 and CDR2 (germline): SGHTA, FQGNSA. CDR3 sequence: CASSSGQGNKYEQYF. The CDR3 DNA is TGTGCCAGCAGCTCCGGACAGGGTAATAAGTACGAGCAGTACTTC.

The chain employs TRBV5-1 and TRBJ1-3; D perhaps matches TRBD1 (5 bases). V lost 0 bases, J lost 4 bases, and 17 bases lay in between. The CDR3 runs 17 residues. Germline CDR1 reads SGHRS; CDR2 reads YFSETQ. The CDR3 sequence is CASSLAGDRNPGNTIYF. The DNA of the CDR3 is TGCGCCAGCAGCTTGGCAGGCGACAGAAATCCAGGAAACACCATATATTTT.

DNA of the CDR3: TGTGCCAGCAGTTTACGCCGGGACAGGGCTAATTCACCCCTCCACTTT. It yields the protein CASSLRRDRANSPLHF. The chain is built from TRBV28 and TRBJ1-6; 9 bases line up with TRBD1. Germline-derived CDR1 and CDR2 are MDHEN and SYDVKM. V was pared by 2 bases and J by 6 bases, with 5 bases of the junction left unmatched. The CDR3 contains 16 residues.

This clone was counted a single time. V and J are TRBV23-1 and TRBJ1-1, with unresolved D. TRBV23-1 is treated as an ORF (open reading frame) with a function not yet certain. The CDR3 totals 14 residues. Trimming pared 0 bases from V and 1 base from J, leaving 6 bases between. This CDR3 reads CASSQSSWNTEAFF. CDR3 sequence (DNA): TGCGCCAGCAGTCAATCGTCCTGGAACACTGAAGCTTTCTTT.

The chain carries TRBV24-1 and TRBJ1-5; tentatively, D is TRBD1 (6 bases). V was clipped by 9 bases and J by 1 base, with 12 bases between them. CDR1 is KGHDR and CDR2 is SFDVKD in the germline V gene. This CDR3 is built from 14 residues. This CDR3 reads CATPSQGSNQPQHF. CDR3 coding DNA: TGTGCCACCCCCTCTCAGGGGAGCAATCAGCCCCAGCATTTT.

The CDR3 spells CASSATGYSNQPQHF. CDR3 DNA sequence: TGTGCCAGCAGCGCTACAGGGTATAGCAATCAGCCCCAGCATTTT. This chain uses TRBV7-2 with TRBJ1-5; maybe TRBD1 (6 bases). CDR3 length: 15 residues. Trimming removed 5 bases from V and 0 bases from J, with 11 bases in between. Germline V gives CDR1 SGHTA, CDR2 FQGNSA.

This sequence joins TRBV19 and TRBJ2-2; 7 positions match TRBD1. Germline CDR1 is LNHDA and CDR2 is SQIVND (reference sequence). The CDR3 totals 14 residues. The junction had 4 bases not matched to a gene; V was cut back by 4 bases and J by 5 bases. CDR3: CASSKGGRTGELFF. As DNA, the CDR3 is TGTGCCAGTAGTAAAGGGGGCAGAACCGGGGAGCTGTTTTTT.

The DNA for the CDR3 is TGTGCCAGCAGTTGGGACACAACCTACAATGAGCAGTTCTTC. Protein product: CASSWDTTYNEQFF. This rearrangement joins TRBV2 to TRBJ2-1; TRBD1 might be the D (6 bases). Germline V gene lookup returns CDR1 SNHLY and CDR2 FYNNEI. Trimming removed 5 bases at V and 2 bases at J, with 10 bases between. The CDR3 contains 14 residues.

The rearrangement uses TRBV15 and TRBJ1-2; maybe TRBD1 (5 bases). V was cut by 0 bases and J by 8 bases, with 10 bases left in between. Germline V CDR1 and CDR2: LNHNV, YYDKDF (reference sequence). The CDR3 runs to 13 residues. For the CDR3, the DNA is TGTGCCACCAGCAGAGACAGGGAGGGGGGCTACACCTTC. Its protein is CATSRDREGGYTF.

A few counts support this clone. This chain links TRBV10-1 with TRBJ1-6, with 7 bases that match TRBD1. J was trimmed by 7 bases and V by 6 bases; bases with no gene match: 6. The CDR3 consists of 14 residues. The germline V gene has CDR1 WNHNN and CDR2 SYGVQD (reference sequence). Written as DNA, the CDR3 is TGCGCCAGCAGCCTGGGGACAGCCAATTCACCCCTCCACTTT. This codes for CASSLGTANSPLHF.

The CDR3 DNA follows: TGCGCCAGCAGCTTGGGAGGGAATGGAAACACCATATATTTT. Amino acid sequence: CASSLGGNGNTIYF. V gene TRBV5-1 combines with J gene TRBJ1-3; D gene ambiguous. Trimming took 0 bases from V and 3 from J, leaving 7 bases between them. From germline, CDR1 is SGHRS and CDR2 YFSETQ. CDR3 length: 14 residues.

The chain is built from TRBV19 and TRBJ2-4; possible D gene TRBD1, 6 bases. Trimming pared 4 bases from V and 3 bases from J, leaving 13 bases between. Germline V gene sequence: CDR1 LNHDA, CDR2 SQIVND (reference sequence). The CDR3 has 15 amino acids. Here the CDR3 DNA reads TGTGCCAGTAGTACTACAGGGATCATCAAAAACATTCAGTACTTC. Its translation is CASSTTGIIKNIQYF.

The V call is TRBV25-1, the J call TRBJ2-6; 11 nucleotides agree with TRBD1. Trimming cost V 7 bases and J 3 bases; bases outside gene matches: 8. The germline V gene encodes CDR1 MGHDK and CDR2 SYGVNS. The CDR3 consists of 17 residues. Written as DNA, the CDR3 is TGTGCCAGCACGGACAGGGGGCTGGTCGGTGGGGCCAACGTCCTGACTTTC. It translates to CASTDRGLVGGANVLTF.